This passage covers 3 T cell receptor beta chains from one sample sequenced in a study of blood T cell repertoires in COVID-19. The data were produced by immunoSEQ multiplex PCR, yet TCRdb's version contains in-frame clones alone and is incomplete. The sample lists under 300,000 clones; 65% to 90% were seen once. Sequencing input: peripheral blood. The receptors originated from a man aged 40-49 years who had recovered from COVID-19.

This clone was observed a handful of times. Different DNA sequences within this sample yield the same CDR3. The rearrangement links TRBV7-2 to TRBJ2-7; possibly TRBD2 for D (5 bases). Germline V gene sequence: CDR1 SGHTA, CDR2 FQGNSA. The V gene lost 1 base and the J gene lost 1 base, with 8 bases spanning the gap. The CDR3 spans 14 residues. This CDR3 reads CASSLERGSYEQYF. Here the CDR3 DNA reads TGTGCCAGCAGCTTAGAGCGAGGGTCCTACGAGCAGTACTTC.

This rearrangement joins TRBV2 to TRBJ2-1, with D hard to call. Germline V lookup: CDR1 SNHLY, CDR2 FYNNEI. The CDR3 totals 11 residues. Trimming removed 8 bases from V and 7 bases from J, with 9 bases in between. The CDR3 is CASAFTNEQFF. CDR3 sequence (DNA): TGTGCCAGCGCCTTTACAAATGAGCAGTTCTTC.

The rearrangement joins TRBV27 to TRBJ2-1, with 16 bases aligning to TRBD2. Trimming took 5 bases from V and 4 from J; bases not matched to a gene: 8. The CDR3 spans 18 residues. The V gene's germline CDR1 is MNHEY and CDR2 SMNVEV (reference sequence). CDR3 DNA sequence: TGTGCCAGCAGTCAGGGACTAGCGGGAGGGCCGGGATACAATGAGCAGTTCTTC. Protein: CASSQGLAGGPGYNEQFF.